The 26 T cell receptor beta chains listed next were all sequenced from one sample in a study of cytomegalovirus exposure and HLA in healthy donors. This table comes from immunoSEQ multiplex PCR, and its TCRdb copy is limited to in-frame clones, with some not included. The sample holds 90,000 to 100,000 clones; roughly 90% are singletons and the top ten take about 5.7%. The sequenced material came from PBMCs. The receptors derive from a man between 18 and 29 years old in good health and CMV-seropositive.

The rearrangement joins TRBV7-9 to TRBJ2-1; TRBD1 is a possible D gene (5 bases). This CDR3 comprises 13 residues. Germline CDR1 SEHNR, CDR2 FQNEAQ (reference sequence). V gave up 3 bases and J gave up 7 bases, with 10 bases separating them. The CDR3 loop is CASSLDIFNEQFF. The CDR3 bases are TGTGCCAGCAGCTTGGACATTTTTAATGAGCAGTTCTTC.

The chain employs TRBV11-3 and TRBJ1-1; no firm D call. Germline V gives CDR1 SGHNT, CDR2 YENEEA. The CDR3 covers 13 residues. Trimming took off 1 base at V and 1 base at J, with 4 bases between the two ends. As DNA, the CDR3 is TGTGCCAGCAGCTTAGCAGGGAACACTGAAGCTTTCTTT. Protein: CASSLAGNTEAFF.

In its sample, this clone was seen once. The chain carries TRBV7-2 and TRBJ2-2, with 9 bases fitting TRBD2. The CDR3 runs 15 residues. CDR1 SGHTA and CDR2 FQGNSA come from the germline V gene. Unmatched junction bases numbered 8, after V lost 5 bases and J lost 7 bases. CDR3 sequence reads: CASSVPGLAGGELFF. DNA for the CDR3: TGTGCCAGCAGCGTACCGGGACTAGCTGGCGGGGAGCTGTTTTTT.

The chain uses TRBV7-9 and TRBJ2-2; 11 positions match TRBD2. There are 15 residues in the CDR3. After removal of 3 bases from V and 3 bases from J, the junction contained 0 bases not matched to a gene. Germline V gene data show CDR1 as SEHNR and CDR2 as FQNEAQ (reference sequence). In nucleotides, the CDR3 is TGTGCCAGCAGCTTTAGCGGGAGGGACACCGGGGAGCTGTTTTTT. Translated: CASSFSGRDTGELFF.

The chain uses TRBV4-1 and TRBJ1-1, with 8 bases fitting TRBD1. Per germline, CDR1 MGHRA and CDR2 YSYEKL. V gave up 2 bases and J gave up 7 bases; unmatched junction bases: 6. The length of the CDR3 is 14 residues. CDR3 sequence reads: CASSQTPGTGEAFF. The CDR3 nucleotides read TGCGCCAGCAGCCAAACTCCCGGGACAGGTGAAGCTTTCTTT.

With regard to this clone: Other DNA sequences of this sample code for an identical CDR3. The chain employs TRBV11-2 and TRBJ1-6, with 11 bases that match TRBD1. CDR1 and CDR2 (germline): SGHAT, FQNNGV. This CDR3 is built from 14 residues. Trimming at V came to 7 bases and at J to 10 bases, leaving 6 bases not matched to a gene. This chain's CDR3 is CASTRDRGESPLHF. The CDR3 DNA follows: TGTGCCAGCACCCGGGACAGGGGGGAATCACCCCTCCACTTT.

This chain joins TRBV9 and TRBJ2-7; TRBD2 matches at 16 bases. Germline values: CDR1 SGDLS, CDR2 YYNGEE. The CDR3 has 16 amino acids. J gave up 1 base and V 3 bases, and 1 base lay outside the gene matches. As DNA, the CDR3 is TGTGCCAGCAGCGAGGGACTAGCGGGAGGGTCCTACGAGCAGTACTTC. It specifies CASSEGLAGGSYEQYF.

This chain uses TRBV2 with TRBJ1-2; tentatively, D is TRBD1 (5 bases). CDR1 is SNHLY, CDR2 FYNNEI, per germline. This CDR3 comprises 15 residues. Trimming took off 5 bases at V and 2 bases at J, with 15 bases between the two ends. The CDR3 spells CASSRQILSNYGYTF. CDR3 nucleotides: TGTGCCAGCAGTAGACAGATCCTGAGCAACTATGGCTACACCTTC. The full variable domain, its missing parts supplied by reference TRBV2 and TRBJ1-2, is EPEVTQTPSHQVTQMGQEVILRCVPISNHLYFYWYRQILGQKVEFLVSFYNNEISEKSEIFDDQFSVERPDGSNFTLKIRSTKLEDSAMYFCASSRQILSNYGYTFGSGTRLTVV.

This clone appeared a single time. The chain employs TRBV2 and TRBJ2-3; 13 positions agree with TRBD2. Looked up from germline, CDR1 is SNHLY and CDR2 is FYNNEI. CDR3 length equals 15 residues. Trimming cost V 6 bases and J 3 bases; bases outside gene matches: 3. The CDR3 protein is CASSGLAGVTDTQYF. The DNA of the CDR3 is TGTGCCAGCAGCGGACTAGCGGGAGTGACAGATACGCAGTATTTT.

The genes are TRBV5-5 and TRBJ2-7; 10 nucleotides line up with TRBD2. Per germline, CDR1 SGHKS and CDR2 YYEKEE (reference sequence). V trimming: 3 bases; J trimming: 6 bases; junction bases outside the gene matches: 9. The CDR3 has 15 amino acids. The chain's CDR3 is CASSYPGLALSEQYF. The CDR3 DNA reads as TGTGCCAGCAGCTACCCGGGACTAGCGCTTAGCGAGCAGTACTTC.

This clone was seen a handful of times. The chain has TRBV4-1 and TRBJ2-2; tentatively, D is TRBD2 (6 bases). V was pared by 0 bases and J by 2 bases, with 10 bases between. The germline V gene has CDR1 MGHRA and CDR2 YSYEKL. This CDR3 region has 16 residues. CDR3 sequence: CASSQDGGRNTGELFF. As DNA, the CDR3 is TGCGCCAGCAGCCAAGATGGAGGGCGTAACACCGGGGAGCTGTTTTTT.

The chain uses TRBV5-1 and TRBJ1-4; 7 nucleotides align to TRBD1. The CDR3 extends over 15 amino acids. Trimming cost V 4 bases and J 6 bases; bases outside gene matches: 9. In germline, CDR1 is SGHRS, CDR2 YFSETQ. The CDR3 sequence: CASSPIRGYDEKLFF. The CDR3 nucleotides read TGCGCCAGCAGCCCAATCAGGGGGTATGATGAAAAACTGTTTTTT.

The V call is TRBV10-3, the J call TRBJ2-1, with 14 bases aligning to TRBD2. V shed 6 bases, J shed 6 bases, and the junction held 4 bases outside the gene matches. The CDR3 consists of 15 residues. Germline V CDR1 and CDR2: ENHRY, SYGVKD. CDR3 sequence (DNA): TGTGCCATCAGCTCGACTAGCGGGGGGGGCAATGAGCAGTTCTTC. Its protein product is CAISSTSGGGNEQFF.

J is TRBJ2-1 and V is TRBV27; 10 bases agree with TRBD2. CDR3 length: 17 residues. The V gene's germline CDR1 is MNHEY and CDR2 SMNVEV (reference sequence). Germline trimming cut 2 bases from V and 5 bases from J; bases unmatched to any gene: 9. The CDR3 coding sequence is TGTGCCAGCAGTTTAATGGCTAGCGGGAGTCTAAACAATGAGCAGTTCTTC. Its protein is CASSLMASGSLNNEQFF.

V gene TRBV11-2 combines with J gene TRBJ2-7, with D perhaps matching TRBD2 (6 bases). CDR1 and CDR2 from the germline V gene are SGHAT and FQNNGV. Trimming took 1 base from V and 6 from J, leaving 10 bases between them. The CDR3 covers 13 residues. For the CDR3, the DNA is TGTGCCAGCAGCTTAGGGGAGGCTTCCGAGCAGTACTTC. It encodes CASSLGEASEQYF.

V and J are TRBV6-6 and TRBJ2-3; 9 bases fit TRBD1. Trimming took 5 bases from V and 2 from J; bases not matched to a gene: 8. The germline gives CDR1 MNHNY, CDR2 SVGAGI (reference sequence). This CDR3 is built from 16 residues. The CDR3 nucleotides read TGTGCCAGCAGTCGAGTCACAGGGGGCATCACAGATACGCAGTATTTT. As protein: CASSRVTGGITDTQYF.

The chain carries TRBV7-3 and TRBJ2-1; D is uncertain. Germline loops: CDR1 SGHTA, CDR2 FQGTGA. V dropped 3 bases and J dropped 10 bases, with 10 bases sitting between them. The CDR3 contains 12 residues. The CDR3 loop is CASSFSPEEQFF. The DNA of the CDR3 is TGTGCCAGCAGCTTCTCACCGGAGGAGCAGTTCTTC.

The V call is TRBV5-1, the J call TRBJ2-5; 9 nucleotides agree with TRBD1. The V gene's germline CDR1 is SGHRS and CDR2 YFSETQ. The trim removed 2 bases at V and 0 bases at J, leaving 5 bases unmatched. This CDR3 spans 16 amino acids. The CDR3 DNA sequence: TGCGCCAGCAGCTTCGCCGGGACAGGGAACCAAGAGACCCAGTACTTC. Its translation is CASSFAGTGNQETQYF. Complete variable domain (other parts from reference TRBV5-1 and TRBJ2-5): KAGVTQTPRYLIKTRGQQVTLSCSPISGHRSVSWYQQTPGQGLQFLFEYFSETQRNKGNFPGRFSGRQFSNSRSEMNVSTLELGDSALYLCASSFAGTGNQETQYFGPGTRLLVL.

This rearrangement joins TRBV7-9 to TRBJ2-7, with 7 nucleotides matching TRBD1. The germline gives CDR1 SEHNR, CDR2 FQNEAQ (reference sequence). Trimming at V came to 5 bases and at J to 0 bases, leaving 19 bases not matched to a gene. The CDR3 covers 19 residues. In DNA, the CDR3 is TGTGCCAGCAGCCAAAGCCGGGACAGCCTTCAACTGATCTCCTACGAGCAGTACTTC. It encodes CASSQSRDSLQLISYEQYF.

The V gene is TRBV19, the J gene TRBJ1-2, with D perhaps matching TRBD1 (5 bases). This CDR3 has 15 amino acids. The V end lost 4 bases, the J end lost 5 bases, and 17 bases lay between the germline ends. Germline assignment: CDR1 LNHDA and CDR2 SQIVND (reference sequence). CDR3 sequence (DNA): TGTGCCAGTAGTACGACAGCCGAATTAACTTATGGCTACACCTTC. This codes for CASSTTAELTYGYTF.

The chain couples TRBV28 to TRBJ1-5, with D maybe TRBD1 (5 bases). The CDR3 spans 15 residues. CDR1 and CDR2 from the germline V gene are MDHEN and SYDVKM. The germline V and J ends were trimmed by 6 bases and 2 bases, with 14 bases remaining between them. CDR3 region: CASRMEGPGNQPQHF. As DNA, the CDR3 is TGTGCCAGCAGAATGGAGGGGCCGGGCAATCAGCCCCAGCATTTT.

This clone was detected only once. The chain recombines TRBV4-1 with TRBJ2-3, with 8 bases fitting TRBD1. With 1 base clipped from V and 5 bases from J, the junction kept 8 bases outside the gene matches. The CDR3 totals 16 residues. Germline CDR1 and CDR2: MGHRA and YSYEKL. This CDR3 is CASSQAPDRAKDTQYF. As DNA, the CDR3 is TGCGCCAGCAGCCAAGCCCCGGACAGGGCGAAAGATACGCAGTATTTT.

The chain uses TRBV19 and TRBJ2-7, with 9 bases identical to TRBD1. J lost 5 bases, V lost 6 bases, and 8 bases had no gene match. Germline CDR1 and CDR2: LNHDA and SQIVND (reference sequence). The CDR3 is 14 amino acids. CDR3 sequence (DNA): TGTGCCAGTAGGTTTGGGACAGGGACCCACGAGCAGTACTTC. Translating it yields CASRFGTGTHEQYF.

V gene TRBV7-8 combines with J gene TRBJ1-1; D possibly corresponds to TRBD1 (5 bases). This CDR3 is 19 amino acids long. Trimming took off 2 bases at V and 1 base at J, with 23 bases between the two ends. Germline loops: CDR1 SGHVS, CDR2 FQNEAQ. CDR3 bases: TGTGCCAGCAGCTTATTTTCGGGGGTGAGAACCGGCGGGAACACTGAAGCTTTCTTT. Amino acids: CASSLFSGVRTGGNTEAFF.

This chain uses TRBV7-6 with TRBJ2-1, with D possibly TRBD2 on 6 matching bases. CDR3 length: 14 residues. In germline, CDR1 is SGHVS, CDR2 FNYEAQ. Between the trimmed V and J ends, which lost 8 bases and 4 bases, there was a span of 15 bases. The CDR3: CASRASAYYNEQFF. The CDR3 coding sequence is TGTGCCAGCCGGGCTAGCGCGTATTACAATGAGCAGTTCTTC.

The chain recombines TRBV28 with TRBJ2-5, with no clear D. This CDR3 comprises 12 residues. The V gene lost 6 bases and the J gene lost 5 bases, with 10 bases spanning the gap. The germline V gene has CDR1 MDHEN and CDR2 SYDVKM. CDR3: CASREPGETQYF. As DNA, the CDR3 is TGTGCCAGCAGGGAACCCGGGGAGACCCAGTACTTC.